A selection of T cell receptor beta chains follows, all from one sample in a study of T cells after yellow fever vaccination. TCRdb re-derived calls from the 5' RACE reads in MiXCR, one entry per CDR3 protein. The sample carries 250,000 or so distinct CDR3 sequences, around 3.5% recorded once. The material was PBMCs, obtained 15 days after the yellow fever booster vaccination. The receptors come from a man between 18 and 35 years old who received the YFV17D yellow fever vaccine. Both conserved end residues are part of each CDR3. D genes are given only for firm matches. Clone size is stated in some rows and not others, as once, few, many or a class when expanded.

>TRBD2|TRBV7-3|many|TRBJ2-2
CASSLLGGAIGELFF
TGTGCCAGCAGCTTACTCGGGGGGGCTATCGGGGAGCTGTTTTTT
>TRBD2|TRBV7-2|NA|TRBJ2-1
CASSVPRGTSFHEQFF
TGTGCCAGCAGCGTACCTCGGGGGACTAGCTTCCATGAGCAGTTCTTC
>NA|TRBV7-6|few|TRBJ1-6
CASSPISVGSYNSPLHF
TGTGCCAGCAGCCCAATATCCGTTGGCTCCTATAATTCACCCCTCCACTTT
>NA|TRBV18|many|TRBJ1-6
CASSPAENSPLHF
TGTGCCAGCTCACCCGCCGAGAATTCACCCCTCCACTTT
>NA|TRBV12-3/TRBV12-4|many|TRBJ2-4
CASTWGGLSFEAKNIQYF
TGTGCCAGCACCTGGGGCGGACTCTCCTTCGAAGCCAAAAACATTCAGTACTTC
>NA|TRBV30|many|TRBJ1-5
CAWSVGGVEPQHF
TGTGCCTGGAGTGTCGGCGGAGTTGAACCCCAGCATTTT
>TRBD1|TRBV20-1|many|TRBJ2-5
CSARTDRAQETQYF
TGCAGTGCTAGAACGGACAGGGCCCAAGAGACCCAGTACTTC
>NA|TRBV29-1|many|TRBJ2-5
CSVAPNRGGEETQYF
TGCAGCGTTGCCCCGAACAGGGGGGGGGAAGAGACCCAGTACTTC
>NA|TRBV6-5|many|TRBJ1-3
CASSPGAGSSGNTIYF
TGTGCCAGCAGTCCAGGGGCGGGGAGCTCTGGAAACACCATATATTTT
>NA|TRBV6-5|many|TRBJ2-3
CASSYFREGGTDTQYF
TGTGCCAGCAGTTACTTTCGGGAAGGAGGCACAGATACGCAGTATTTT
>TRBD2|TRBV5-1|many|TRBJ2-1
CASSRRRGASYNEQFF
TGCGCGAGCAGCCGAAGGCGGGGGGCCTCCTACAATGAGCAGTTCTTC
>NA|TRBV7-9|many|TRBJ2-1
CATSEAGGGNEQFF
TGTGCCACCTCGGAGGCAGGGGGAGGGAATGAGCAGTTCTTC
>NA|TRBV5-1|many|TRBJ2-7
CASSLDLGGEQYF
TGCGCCAGCAGCTTGGATTTGGGTGGCGAGCAGTACTTC
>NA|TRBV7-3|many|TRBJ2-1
CASGKTNDNEQFF
TGTGCCAGCGGGAAAACCAACGACAATGAGCAGTTCTTC
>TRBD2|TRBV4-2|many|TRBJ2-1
CASSLRIAGGYNEQFF
TGTGCCAGCAGCCTCAGAATAGCGGGAGGTTACAATGAGCAGTTCTTC
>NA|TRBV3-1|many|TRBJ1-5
CASTRQGNQPQHF
TGTGCCAGCACCCGACAGGGCAATCAGCCCCAGCATTTT
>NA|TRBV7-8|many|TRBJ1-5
CASSSFQGPSQPQHF
TGTGCCAGCAGCTCGTTCCAGGGCCCAAGTCAGCCCCAGCATTTT
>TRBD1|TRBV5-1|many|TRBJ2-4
CASSQDRGSNIQYF
TGCGCCAGCAGCCAGGACAGGGGGTCGAACATTCAGTACTTC
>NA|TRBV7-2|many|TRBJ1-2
CASSFFQGSDYGYTF
TGTGCCAGCAGCTTTTTTCAAGGGTCGGACTATGGCTACACCTTC
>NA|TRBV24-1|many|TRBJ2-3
CATSDLRAEATQYF
TGTGCCACCAGTGATTTGAGGGCGGAGGCTACGCAGTATTTT
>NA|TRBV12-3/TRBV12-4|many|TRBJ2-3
CASSFGQGTDTQYF
TGTGCCAGCAGTTTTGGGCAGGGCACAGATACGCAGTATTTT
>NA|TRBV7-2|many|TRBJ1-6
CASSLRGVVSPLHF
TGTGCCAGCAGCTTAAGGGGTGTAGTCTCACCCCTCCACTTT
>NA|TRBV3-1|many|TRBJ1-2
CASSQDTREDYGYTF
TGTGCCAGCAGCCAAGATACGAGGGAGGACTATGGCTACACCTTC
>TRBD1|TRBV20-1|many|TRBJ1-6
CSARARTGSSYNSPLHF
TGCAGTGCTAGAGCCAGGACAGGGAGCTCCTATAATTCACCCCTCCACTTT
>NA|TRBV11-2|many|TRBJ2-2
CASSPGAVRTGELFF
TGTGCCAGCAGCCCAGGGGCGGTTCGGACCGGGGAGCTGTTTTTT
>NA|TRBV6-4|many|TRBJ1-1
CASSEQGGTEAFF
TGTGCCAGCAGTGAACAGGGAGGCACTGAAGCTTTCTTT
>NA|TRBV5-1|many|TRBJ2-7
CASSLDRELSEQYF
TGCGCCAGCAGCTTGGACAGGGAACTGAGCGAGCAGTACTTC
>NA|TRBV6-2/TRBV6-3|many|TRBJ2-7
CASKELGPSYEQYF
TGTGCCAGCAAAGAACTCGGCCCTTCCTACGAGCAGTACTTC
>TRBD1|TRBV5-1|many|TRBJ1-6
CASSFPRTGENSPLHF
TGCGCCAGCAGCTTCCCCCGGACAGGGGAAAATTCACCCCTCCACTTT
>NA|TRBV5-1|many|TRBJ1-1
CASSLFGGPSIGTEAFF
TGCGCCAGCAGCTTGTTCGGGGGGCCGAGTATTGGCACTGAAGCTTTCTTT
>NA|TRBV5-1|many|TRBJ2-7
CASSRDGDYEQYF
TGCGCCAGCAGCCGGGACGGGGACTACGAGCAGTACTTC
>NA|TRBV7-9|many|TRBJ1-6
CASRSKGGATINSPLHF
TGTGCCAGCAGGTCTAAAGGGGGTGCAACGATCAATTCACCCCTCCACTTT
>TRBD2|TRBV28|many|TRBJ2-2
CASRHLAGTSNTGELFF
TGTGCCAGCAGGCATCTAGCGGGAACATCGAACACCGGGGAGCTGTTTTTT
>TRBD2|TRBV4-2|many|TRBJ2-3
CASSQVAGGVSTDTQYF
TGTGCCAGCAGCCAAGTAGCGGGGGGCGTAAGCACAGATACGCAGTATTTT
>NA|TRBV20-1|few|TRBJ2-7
CSAAGGTSSYEQYF
TGCAGTGCTGCAGGGGGGACCAGCTCCTACGAGCAGTACTTC
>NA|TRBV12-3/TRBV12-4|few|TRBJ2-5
CASSFGGVAKTQYF
TGTGCCAGCAGTTTCGGAGGGGTTGCAAAGACCCAGTACTTC
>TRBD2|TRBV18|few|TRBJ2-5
CASSPREVETQYF
TGTGCCAGCTCACCCCGGGAGGTGGAGACCCAGTACTTC
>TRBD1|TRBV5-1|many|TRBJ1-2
CASSSSTGEYGYTF
TGCGCCAGCAGCTCCTCCACAGGGGAGTACGGCTACACCTTC
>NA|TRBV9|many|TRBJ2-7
CASSVAEYYEQYF
TGTGCCAGCAGCGTAGCGGAGTACTACGAGCAGTACTTC
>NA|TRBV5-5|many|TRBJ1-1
CASSLMGGANTEAFF
TGTGCCAGCAGCTTGATGGGGGGCGCGAACACTGAAGCTTTCTTT
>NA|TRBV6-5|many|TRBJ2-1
CASSPRPYNEQFF
TGTGCCAGCAGCCCCAGGCCTTACAATGAGCAGTTCTTC
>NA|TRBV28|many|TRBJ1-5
CASSPADRDNQPQHF
TGTGCCAGCAGCCCAGCCGACAGAGACAATCAGCCCCAGCATTTT
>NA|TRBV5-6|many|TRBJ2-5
CASSLGDETQYF
TGTGCCAGCAGCTTGGGAGACGAGACCCAGTACTTC
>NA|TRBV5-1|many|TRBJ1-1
CASSRTENTEAFF
TGCGCCAGCAGCAGGACGGAGAACACTGAAGCTTTCTTT
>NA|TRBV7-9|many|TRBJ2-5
CASSMTGDKSQETQYF
TGTGCCAGCAGCATGACAGGAGATAAAAGCCAAGAGACCCAGTACTTC
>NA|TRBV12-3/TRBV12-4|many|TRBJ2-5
CASSLAGGTGETQYF
TGTGCCAGCAGTTTAGCCGGAGGGACGGGAGAGACCCAGTACTTC
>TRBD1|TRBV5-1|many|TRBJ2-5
CASSLEGAGETQYF
TGCGCCAGCAGCTTGGAGGGGGCCGGGGAGACCCAGTACTTC
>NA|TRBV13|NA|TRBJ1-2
CASSSLGPIYGYTF
TGTGCGAGCAGCAGTTTGGGACCGATCTATGGCTACACCTTC
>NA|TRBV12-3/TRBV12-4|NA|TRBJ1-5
CASSLGTQQPQHF
TGTGCCAGCAGTTTAGGGACCCAACAGCCCCAGCATTTT
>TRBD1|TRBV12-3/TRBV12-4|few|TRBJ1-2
CASRLRDRPFGYTF
TGTGCCAGCAGGCTGCGGGACAGACCTTTCGGCTACACCTTC
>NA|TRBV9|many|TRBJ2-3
CASSAGDTQYF
TGTGCCAGCAGCGCCGGAGATACGCAGTATTTT